This T cell receptor beta chain was documented in a study of human CD8 memory T cell subsets. UMI-labeled 5' RACE produced the TCR beta libraries. Following a re-call of the 5' RACE reads, TCRdb has one entry per CDR3 protein and lacks DNA. Recorded for this sample: fewer than 20,000 distinct CDR3 sequences. CDR3 length: 13 amino acids. Per the germline V gene, CDR1 is MNHEY and CDR2 is SMNVEV (reference sequence). Enriched by negative magnetic separation, total CD8+ T cells were obtained. This receptor was taken from a human donor in good health. The chain uses TRBV27 and TRBJ1-6; TCRdb's D call, TRBD1, is unchecked because there is no DNA. Source material: CD8+ T cells from PBMCs. This CDR3 reads CASSLTQGSPLHF.